This record looks at one T cell receptor beta chain sequence and its context. These data originate in a study of blood T cell repertoires in COVID-19. Turning to the study itself: Some COVID-19 samples were acute and others convalescent; all came from the United States, Italy and Spain. The cDNA or gDNA used as material had been derived from T cells, B-cell-depleted T cells, or PBMCs.

CDR1 is SNHLY, CDR2 FYNNEI, per germline. J gave up 6 bases and V 7 bases, and 8 bases lay outside the gene matches. The CDR3 loop spans 15 amino acids. Authors' processing steps: Researchers report that nucleated cell counts were estimated from reference gene primer amplification. The repertoire was sequenced with immunoSEQ multiplex PCR; TCRdb's copy has only in-frame clones and lacks some. That table furnishes V, J and clone size, whereas the DNA furnished D and trimming. The data contain some 270,000 clones, about 83% of them singletons. During active infection, Seattle patients enrolled and were then monitored through disease.

The source is a woman of 80 years or more with COVID-19, enrolled during active disease. The chain carries TRBV2 and TRBJ1-4; 10 nucleotides align to TRBD1. The specimen sequenced was peripheral blood. CDR3 residues: CASITAGTGDEKLFF. The CDR3 region has the DNA TGTGCCAGCATCACCGCCGGGACAGGGGATGAAAAACTGTTTTTT.